In this sample, the clone carrying this TCR beta chain turned up a few times. What it binds is not known. This CDR3 is also generated by other DNA sequences in the sample. Blood was collected once per donor into heparin, averaging about 110 mL. The authors sorted CD4+ naive, central memory, regulatory and stem cell-like memory cells via CD45RO/CCR7/CD25/CD127/CD95/CD27. The germline V and J ends were trimmed by 5 bases and 2 bases, with 7 bases remaining between them. The CDR3 consists of 11 residues. The germline V gene has CDR1 DFQATT and CDR2 SNEGSKA (reference sequence). The data derive from a study of beta chain features in type 1 diabetes. Study outcomes and limitations: TCRB CDR3s from Type 1 diabetes patients were moderately but significantly shorter in all four CD4+ subsets. The similarity of naive, central memory and Treg TCRB repertoires appeared greater among patients than among healthy donors. Diminished insertions and augmented deletions at VDJ junctions characterized type 1 diabetes patients.

Of the isolated RNA, all was reverse transcribed, and so the sequenced material was expressed TCRB transcripts. Here immunoSEQ multiplex PCR was the method, and the copy in TCRdb shows in-frame clones only, minus some. The sample has hundreds of thousands of clones, roughly 12% seen once. The sequence was obtained from a man aged 18-30 years with type 1 diabetes. The sequenced sample consisted of naive CD4+ T cells from blood. This chain joins TRBV20-1 and TRBJ2-7, with D uncertain. The CDR3 DNA reads TGCAGTGCTCGATCTACCTACGAGCAGTACTTC. It codes for CSARSTYEQYF.